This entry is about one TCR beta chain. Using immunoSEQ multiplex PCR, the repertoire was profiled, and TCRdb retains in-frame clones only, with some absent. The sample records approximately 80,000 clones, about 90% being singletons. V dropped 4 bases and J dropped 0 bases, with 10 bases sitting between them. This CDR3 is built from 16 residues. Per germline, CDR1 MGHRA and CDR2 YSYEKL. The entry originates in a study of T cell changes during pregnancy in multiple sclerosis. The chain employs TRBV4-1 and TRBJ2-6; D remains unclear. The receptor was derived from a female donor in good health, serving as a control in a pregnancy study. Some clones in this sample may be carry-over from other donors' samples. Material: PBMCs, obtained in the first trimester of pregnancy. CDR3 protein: CASSRFGLSGANVLTF. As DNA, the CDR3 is TGCGCCAGCAGCCGGTTTGGCCTCTCTGGGGCCAACGTCCTGACTTTC.